The 17 T cell receptor beta chains reported below all come from one sample, sequenced in a study of cytomegalovirus exposure and HLA in healthy donors. PCR was performed using 60 Vbeta and 13 Jbeta primers. Data came from immunoSEQ multiplex PCR; TCRdb stores just in-frame clones and leaves some out. In all, the sample yields around 150,000 clones. The sample comprised PBMCs. The receptors come from a woman aged 55-69 years in good health and CMV-seronegative.

This rearrangement joins TRBV5-1 to TRBJ1-2, with D uncertain. CDR3 length: 12 amino acids. V lost 5 bases to trimming and J lost 7 bases, with 12 bases between them. Germline V gene lookup returns CDR1 SGHRS and CDR2 YFSETQ. For the CDR3, the DNA is TGCGCCAGCAGGGTGATTGTCGGTGGCTACACCTTC. Translated: CASRVIVGGYTF.

V gene TRBV10-3 combines with J gene TRBJ1-4; D might be TRBD1 (6 bases). Germline CDR1 is ENHRY and CDR2 is SYGVKD. This CDR3 has 15 amino acids. V shed 6 bases and J shed 2 bases, with 13 bases lying between them. CDR3 in amino acids: CAISDRDKTNEKLFF. The CDR3 DNA is TGTGCCATCAGCGACCGGGACAAGACTAATGAAAAACTGTTTTTT.

The rearrangement uses TRBV5-1 and TRBJ2-1; the match to TRBD2 covers 9 bases. Germline CDR1 reads SGHRS; CDR2 reads YFSETQ. The V segment lost 0 bases and the J segment 6 bases; nucleotides outside the gene matches: 4. CDR3 length equals 15 residues. Here the CDR3 reads CASSLELAGFNEQFF. Written as DNA, the CDR3 is TGCGCCAGCAGCTTGGAACTAGCGGGTTTCAATGAGCAGTTCTTC.

This chain joins TRBV11-1 and TRBJ2-1, with 10 bases that match TRBD2. After removal of 1 base from V and 10 bases from J, the junction contained 10 bases not matched to a gene. The CDR3 is made up of 16 amino acids. The germline V gene has CDR1 SGHAT and CDR2 FQDESV (reference sequence). The CDR3, as DNA: TGTGCCAGCAGCTTAGGGCAGCTAGCGGGAGTGGCCGAGCAGTTCTTC. It codes for CASSLGQLAGVAEQFF.

The rearrangement uses TRBV27 and TRBJ2-6; no firm D call. V lost 4 bases and J 0 bases, leaving 13 bases between the germline ends. There are 17 residues in the CDR3. Germline lookup yields CDR1 MNHEY and CDR2 SMNVEV (reference sequence). The CDR3 DNA sequence: TGTGCCAGCAGTTGGAGAGGTGCCACCTCTGGGGCCAACGTCCTGACTTTC. It specifies CASSWRGATSGANVLTF.

The chain is built from TRBV7-6 and TRBJ1-1; D is undetermined. The CDR3 runs to 13 residues. V was trimmed by 4 bases and J by 2 bases, leaving 8 bases between them. Germline assignment: CDR1 SGHVS and CDR2 FNYEAQ. CDR3 bases: TGTGCCAGCAGCTCCTATACTAACACTGAAGCTTTCTTT. Protein sequence: CASSSYTNTEAFF. The variable domain in full, with the rest retrieved from reference TRBV7-6 and TRBJ1-1, is GAGVSQSPRYKVTKRGQDVALRCDPISGHVSLYWYRQALGQGPEFLTYFNYEAQQDKSGLPNDRFSAERPEGSISTLTIQRTEQRDSAMYRCASSSYTNTEAFFGQGTRLTVV.

The gene calls are TRBV6-1 and TRBJ1-2, with 7 bases lining up with TRBD1. J gave up 4 bases and V 6 bases, and 8 bases lay outside the gene matches. Germline CDR1 and CDR2: MNHNS and SASEGT. The CDR3 has 14 residues. CDR3 nucleotide sequence: TGTGCCAGCAGGAACAGGGGCGAGGGCTATGGCTACACCTTC. It translates to CASRNRGEGYGYTF.

This rearrangement joins TRBV5-1 to TRBJ1-2; a possible D gene is TRBD1 (5 bases). This CDR3 is 14 amino acids long. Trimming took 4 bases from V and 3 from J, leaving 13 bases between them. CDR1 and CDR2 from the germline V gene are SGHRS and YFSETQ. The chain's CDR3 is CASSPRGGDYGYTF. CDR3 sequence (DNA): TGCGCCAGCAGCCCCCGGGGGGGGGACTATGGCTACACCTTC.

J is TRBJ1-5 and V is TRBV18; 7 bases fit TRBD1. This CDR3 is built from 14 residues. The V and J ends lost 1 base and 7 bases, in that order; junction bases with no gene match: 4. CDR1 KGHSH and CDR2 LQKENI come from the germline V gene. CDR3: CASSPQGAEQPQHF. The CDR3 DNA reads TGTGCCAGCTCACCACAGGGGGCGGAGCAGCCCCAGCATTTT.

For this clone: The junction departs from the called germline gene at one end, perhaps through a read error. The chain joins TRBV6-5 to TRBJ1-2; 10 bases agree with TRBD1. The CDR3 is 15 amino acids. Germline-derived CDR1 and CDR2 are MNHEY and SVGAGI. The CDR3 nucleotides are TGTGCCAGCAGTTACTCTGGACAGGGGGTAAATGGCTGCACCTTC. Translated: CASSYSGQGVNGCTF.

The chain has TRBV25-1 and TRBJ2-7; TRBD1 is a possible D gene (6 bases). The V gene's germline CDR1 is MGHDK and CDR2 SYGVNS. Trimming cost V 9 bases and J 6 bases, with 15 bases left between them. There are 12 residues in the CDR3. The CDR3 reads CASTGSMFEQYF. CDR3 nucleotides: TGTGCCAGTACAGGGTCCATGTTCGAGCAGTACTTC.

CDR3: CASTPRGGLNTGELFF. The CDR3 DNA follows: TGTGCCAGCACCCCTAGGGGGGGCCTGAACACCGGGGAGCTGTTTTTT. The J gene is TRBJ2-2, the V gene TRBV13; possibly TRBD2 for D (7 bases). CDR3 size: 16 residues. CDR1 and CDR2 (germline): PRHDT, FYEKMQ (reference sequence). V lost 7 bases and J 1 base, leaving 16 bases between the germline ends. Based on the CDR3 plus reference TRBV13 and TRBJ2-2, the full variable domain is AAGVIQSPRHLIKEKRETATLKCYPIPRHDTVYWYQQGPGQDPQFLISFYEKMQSDKGSIPDRFSAQQFSDYHSELNMSSLELGDSALYFCASTPRGGLNTGELFFGEGSRLTVL.

The chain combines TRBV6-5 with TRBJ1-1; D is unclear. Trimming took off 0 bases at V and 1 base at J, with 9 bases between the two ends. CDR1 is MNHEY, CDR2 SVGAGI, per germline. The CDR3 extends over 15 amino acids. CDR3 nucleotides: TGTGCCAGCAGTTACTCGGGCACATCGAACACTGAAGCTTTCTTT. This sequence encodes CASSYSGTSNTEAFF.

The chain couples TRBV6-5 to TRBJ1-1; no reliable D call. Trimming stripped 6 bases from V and 6 bases from J, with 11 bases between. The length of the CDR3 is 12 residues. Germline lookup yields CDR1 MNHEY and CDR2 SVGAGI. The CDR3 nucleotides are TGTGCCAGCAGCCCGAGGATCCCTGAAGCTTTCTTT. Amino acids: CASSPRIPEAFF.

The rearrangement joins TRBV6-5 to TRBJ1-1; 8 bases fit TRBD1. This CDR3 has 14 residues. After removal of 7 bases from V and 5 bases from J, the junction contained 9 bases not matched to a gene. Germline assignment: CDR1 MNHEY and CDR2 SVGAGI. For the CDR3, the DNA is TGTGCCAGCAACCCCATGAGGACAGGGACTGAAGCTTTCTTT. This codes for CASNPMRTGTEAFF.

The chain carries TRBV6-5 and TRBJ1-1; D perhaps matches TRBD1 (6 bases). V was clipped by 8 bases and J by 4 bases, with 17 bases between them. The CDR3 spans 14 residues. Germline V gene sequence: CDR1 MNHEY, CDR2 SVGAGI. CDR3 in DNA: TGTGCCAGCGGCCACAGGGAGGGAACCACTGAAGCTTTCTTT. Encoded protein: CASGHREGTTEAFF.

This chain uses TRBV2 with TRBJ2-7; possible D gene TRBD2, 5 bases. Germline CDR1 reads SNHLY; CDR2 reads FYNNEI. This CDR3 has 14 amino acids. V lost 7 bases, J lost 3 bases, and 16 bases lay in between. Written as DNA, the CDR3 is TGTGCCAGCACTCGATCGGGGTTTATCTACGAGCAGTACTTC. Its translation: CASTRSGFIYEQYF.